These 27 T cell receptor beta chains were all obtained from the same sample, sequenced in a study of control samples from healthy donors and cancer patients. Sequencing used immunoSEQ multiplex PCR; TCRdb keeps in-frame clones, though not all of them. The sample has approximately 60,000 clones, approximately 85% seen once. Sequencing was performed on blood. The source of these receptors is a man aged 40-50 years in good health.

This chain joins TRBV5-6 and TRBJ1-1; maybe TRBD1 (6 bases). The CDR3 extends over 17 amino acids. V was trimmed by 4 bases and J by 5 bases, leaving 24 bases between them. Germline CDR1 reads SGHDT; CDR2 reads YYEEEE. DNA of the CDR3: TGTGCCAGCAGCGGGGTTGGGGGCGTTGGATTGGGGACTGAAGCTTTCTTT. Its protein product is CASSGVGGVGLGTEAFF.

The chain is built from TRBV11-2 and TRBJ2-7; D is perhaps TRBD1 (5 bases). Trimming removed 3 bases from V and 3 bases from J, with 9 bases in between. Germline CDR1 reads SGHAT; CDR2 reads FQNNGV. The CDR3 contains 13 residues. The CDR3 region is CASSFSRVYEQYF. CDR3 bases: TGTGCCAGCAGCTTCTCCAGGGTCTACGAGCAGTACTTC.

DNA for the CDR3: TGTGCCACCAGCAGGGAGAGACAGGTGAACACTGAAGCTTTCTTT. Translation gives CATSRERQVNTEAFF. This chain connects TRBV15 to TRBJ1-1; D possibly corresponds to TRBD1 (6 bases). The germline gives CDR1 LNHNV, CDR2 YYDKDF (reference sequence). The V and J ends lost 3 bases and 0 bases respectively, with 11 bases between them. The CDR3 loop spans 15 amino acids.

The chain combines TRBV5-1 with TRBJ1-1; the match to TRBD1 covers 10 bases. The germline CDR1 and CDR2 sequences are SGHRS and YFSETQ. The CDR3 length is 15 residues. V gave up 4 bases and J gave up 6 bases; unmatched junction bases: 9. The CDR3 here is CASSITGTGDAEAFF. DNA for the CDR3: TGCGCCAGCAGCATAACCGGGACAGGGGACGCTGAAGCTTTCTTT.

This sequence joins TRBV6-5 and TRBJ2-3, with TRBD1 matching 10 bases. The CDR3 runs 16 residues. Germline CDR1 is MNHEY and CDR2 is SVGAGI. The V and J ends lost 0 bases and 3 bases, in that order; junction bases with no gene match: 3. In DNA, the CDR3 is TGTGCCAGCAGTTACTCGACAGGGGGCGAGACAGATACGCAGTATTTT. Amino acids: CASSYSTGGETDTQYF.

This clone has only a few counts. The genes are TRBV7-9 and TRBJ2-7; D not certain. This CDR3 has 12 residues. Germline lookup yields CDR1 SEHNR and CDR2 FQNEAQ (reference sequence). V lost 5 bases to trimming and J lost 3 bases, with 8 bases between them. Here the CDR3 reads CASSPRVYEQYF. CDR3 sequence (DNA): TGTGCCAGCAGCCCTCGGGTCTACGAGCAGTACTTC.

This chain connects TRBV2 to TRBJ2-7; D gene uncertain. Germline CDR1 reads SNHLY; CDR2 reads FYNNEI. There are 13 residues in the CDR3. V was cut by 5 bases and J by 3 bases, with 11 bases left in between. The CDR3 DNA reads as TGTGCCAGCAGTCCCCAGATTTTCTACGAGCAGTACTTC. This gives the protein CASSPQIFYEQYF.

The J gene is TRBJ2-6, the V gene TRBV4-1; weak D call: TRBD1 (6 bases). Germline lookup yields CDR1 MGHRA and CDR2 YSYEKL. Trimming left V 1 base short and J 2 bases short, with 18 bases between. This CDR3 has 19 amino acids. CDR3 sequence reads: CASSQGDGPGAPGANVLTF. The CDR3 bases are TGCGCCAGCAGCCAAGGGGACGGCCCAGGGGCCCCTGGGGCCAACGTCCTGACTTTC.

The CDR3 nucleotides read TGTGCCAGCTCACCAAGTCGCCAGCGGGGCAATGAGCAGTTCTTC. Protein sequence: CASSPSRQRGNEQFF. The chain is built from TRBV18 and TRBJ2-1; TRBD2 matches at 7 bases. V shed 2 bases, J shed 6 bases, and the junction held 7 bases outside the gene matches. The germline V gene encodes CDR1 KGHSH and CDR2 LQKENI. This CDR3 has 15 amino acids.

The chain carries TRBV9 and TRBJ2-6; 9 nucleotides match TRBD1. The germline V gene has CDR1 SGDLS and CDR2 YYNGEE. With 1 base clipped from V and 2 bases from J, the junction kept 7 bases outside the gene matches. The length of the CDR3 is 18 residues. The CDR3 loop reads CASSVLGQGVPGANVLTF. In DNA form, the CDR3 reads TGTGCCAGCAGCGTATTGGGACAGGGAGTTCCTGGGGCCAACGTCCTGACTTTC.

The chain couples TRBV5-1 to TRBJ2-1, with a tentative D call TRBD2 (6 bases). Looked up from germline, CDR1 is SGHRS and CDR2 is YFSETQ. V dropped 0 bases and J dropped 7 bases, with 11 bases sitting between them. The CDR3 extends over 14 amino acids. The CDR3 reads CASSLGAEGNEQFF. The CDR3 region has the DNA TGCGCCAGCAGCTTGGGAGCGGAGGGTAATGAGCAGTTCTTC.

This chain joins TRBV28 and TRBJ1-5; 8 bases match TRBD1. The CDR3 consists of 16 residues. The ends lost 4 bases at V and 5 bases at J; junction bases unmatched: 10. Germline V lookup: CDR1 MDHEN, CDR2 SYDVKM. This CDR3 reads CASSSPQGAVDQPQHF. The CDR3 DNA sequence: TGTGCCAGCAGTTCACCTCAGGGGGCTGTAGATCAGCCCCAGCATTTT.

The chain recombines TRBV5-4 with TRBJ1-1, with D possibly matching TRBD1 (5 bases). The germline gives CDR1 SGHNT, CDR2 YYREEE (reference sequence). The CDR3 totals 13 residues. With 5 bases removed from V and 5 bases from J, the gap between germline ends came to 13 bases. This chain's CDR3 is CASSGGGYTEAFF. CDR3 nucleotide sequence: TGTGCCAGCAGTGGGGGAGGATATACTGAAGCTTTCTTT.

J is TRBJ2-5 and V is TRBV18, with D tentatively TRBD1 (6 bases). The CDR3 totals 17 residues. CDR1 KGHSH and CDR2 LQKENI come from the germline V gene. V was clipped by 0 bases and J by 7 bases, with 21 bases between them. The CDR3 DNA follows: TGTGCCAGCTCACCACCCACTTCCGGGTCCAGAGGGGGGACCCAGTACTTC. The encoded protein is CASSPPTSGSRGGTQYF.

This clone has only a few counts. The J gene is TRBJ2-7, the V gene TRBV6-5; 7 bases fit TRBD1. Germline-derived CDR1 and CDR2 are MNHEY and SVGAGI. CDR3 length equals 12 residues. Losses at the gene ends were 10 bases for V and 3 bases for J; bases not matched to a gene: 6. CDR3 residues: CAIGDSRYEQYF. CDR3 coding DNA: TGTGCCATCGGGGACAGCCGCTACGAGCAGTACTTC.

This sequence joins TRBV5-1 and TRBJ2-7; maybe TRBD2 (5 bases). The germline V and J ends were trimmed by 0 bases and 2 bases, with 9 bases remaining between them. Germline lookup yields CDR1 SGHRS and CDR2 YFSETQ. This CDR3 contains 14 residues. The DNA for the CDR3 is TGCGCCAGCAGCTTGGCCCTAGCCACCTACGAGCAGTACTTC. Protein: CASSLALATYEQYF.

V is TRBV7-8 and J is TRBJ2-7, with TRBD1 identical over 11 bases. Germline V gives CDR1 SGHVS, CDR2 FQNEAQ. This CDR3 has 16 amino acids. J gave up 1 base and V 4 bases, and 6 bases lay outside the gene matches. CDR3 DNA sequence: TGTGCCAGCAGCTCCCCGGACAGGGGGCTTTCCTACGAGCAGTACTTC. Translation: CASSSPDRGLSYEQYF.

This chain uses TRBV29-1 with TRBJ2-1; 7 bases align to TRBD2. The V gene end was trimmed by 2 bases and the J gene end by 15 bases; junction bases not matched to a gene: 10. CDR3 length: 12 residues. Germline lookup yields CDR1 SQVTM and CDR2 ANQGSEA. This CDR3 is CSVEQASGLAFF. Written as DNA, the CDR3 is TGCAGCGTTGAACAGGCTAGCGGCCTAGCGTTCTTC.

CDR3 loop: CASSEQTGGRFNSPLHF. DNA of the CDR3: TGTGCCAGCAGTGAACAGACAGGGGGAAGGTTTAATTCACCCCTCCACTTT. This chain joins TRBV6-1 and TRBJ1-6; 9 bases match TRBD1. The V gene end was trimmed by 2 bases and the J gene end by 6 bases; junction bases not matched to a gene: 8. This CDR3 has 17 residues. The germline V gene has CDR1 MNHNS and CDR2 SASEGT.

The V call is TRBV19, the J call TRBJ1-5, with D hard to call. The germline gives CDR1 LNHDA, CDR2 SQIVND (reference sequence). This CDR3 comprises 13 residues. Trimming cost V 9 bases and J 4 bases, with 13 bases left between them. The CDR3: CASNPTQNQPQHF. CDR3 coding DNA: TGTGCCAGCAATCCCACCCAGAATCAGCCCCAGCATTTT.

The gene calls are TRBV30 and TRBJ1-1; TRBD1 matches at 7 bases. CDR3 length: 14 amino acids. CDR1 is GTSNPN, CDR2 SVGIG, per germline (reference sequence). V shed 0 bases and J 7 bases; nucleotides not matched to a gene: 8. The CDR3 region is CAWSVSGGADEAFF. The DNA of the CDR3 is TGTGCCTGGAGTGTATCAGGGGGGGCGGATGAAGCTTTCTTT.

The CDR3 region is CASSASGVGGYTF. The CDR3 nucleotides read TGTGCCAGCAGCGCGTCAGGGGTGGGTGGCTACACCTTC. The chain joins TRBV3-1 (or the pseudogene TRBV3-2) to TRBJ1-2; possibly TRBD1 for D (6 bases). The V gene's germline CDR1 is LGHDT and CDR2 YNNKEL (reference sequence). The V end lost 5 bases, the J end lost 7 bases, and 14 bases lay between the germline ends. This CDR3 is built from 13 residues.

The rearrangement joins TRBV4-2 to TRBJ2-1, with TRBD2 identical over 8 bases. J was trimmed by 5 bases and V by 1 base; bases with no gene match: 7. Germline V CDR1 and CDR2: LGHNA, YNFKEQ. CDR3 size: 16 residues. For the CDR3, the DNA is TGTGCCAGCAGCCAAGTTACTAGCGGCGTCGACAATGAGCAGTTCTTC. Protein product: CASSQVTSGVDNEQFF.

CDR3 sequence: CASSPYTTGPNYGYTF. The CDR3 coding sequence is TGTGCCAGCAGTCCCTATACTACAGGACCTAACTATGGCTACACCTTC. The V and J genes are TRBV27 and TRBJ1-2, with TRBD1 as a possible D gene (5 bases). There are 16 residues in the CDR3. Germline CDR1 reads MNHEY; CDR2 reads SMNVEV (reference sequence). Trimming removed 5 bases at V and 0 bases at J, with 16 bases between.

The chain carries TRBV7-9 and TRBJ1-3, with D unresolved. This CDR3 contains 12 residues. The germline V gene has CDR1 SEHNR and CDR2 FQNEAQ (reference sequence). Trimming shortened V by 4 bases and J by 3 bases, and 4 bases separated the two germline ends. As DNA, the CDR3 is TGTGCCAGCAGCTGGGATGGAAACACCATATATTTT. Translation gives CASSWDGNTIYF.

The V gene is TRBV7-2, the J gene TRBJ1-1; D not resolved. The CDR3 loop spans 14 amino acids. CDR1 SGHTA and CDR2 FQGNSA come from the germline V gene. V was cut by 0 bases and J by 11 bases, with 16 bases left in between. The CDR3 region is CASSLAIVSSEAFF. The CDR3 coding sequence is TGTGCCAGCAGCTTAGCGATCGTCTCCAGCGAGGCTTTCTTT. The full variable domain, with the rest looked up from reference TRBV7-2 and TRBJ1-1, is GAGVSQSPSNKVTEKGKDVELRCDPISGHTALYWYRQSLGQGLEFLIYFQGNSAPDKSGLPSDRFSAERTGGSVSTLTIQRTQQEDSAVYLCASSLAIVSSEAFFGQGTRLTVV.

The CDR3 coding sequence is TGTGCCAGCAGGCTGGGGGGGAAGGCCAAAAACATTCAGTACTTC. Amino acids: CASRLGGKAKNIQYF. The gene calls are TRBV6-5 and TRBJ2-4, with 7 bases identical to TRBD2. There are 15 residues in the CDR3. The germline CDR1 and CDR2 sequences are MNHEY and SVGAGI. Trimming took 6 bases from V and 1 from J; bases not matched to a gene: 6.